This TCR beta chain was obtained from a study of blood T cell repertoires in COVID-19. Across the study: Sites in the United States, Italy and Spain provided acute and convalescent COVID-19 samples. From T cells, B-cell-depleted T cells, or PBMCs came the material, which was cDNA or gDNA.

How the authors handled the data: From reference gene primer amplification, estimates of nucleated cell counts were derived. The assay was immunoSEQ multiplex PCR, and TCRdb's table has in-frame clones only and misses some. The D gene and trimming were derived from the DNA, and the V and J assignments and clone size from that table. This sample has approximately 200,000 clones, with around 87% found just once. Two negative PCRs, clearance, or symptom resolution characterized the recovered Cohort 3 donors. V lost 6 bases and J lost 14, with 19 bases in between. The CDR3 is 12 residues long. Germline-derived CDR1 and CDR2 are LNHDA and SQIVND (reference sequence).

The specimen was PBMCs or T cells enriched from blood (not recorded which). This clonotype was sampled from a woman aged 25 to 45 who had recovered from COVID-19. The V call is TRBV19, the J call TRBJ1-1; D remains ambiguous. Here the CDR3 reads CASRIGNTGEFF. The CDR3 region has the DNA TGTGCCAGTAGAATCGGTAATACTGGTGAATTCTTT.